This T cell receptor beta chain was documented in a study of PD-1 blockade in classical Hodgkin lymphoma. Points from the study as a whole: Newly diagnosed patients reportedly trailed healthy donors in baseline TCR diversity.

As to time point: newly diagnosed, previously untreated cHL patient sample. Magnetic negative selection was used to purify CD4+ T cells from PBMCs that had been thawed. Investigators turned to newly diagnosed, untreated classical Hodgkin lymphoma PBMCs for comparison. This clone appeared once. The antigen remains unidentified. J lost 2 bases, V lost 6 bases, and 4 bases had no gene match. The CDR3 has 14 residues. Per the germline V gene, CDR1 is MNHNY and CDR2 is SVGAGI (reference sequence). TCRdb keeps only in-frame clones here, not all; method: immunoSEQ multiplex PCR. This sample has more than 15,000 clones, with 70% to 90% found just once.

This TCR came from a human donor with classical Hodgkin lymphoma. Sequencing was performed on CD4+ T cells from blood. V is TRBV6-6 and J is TRBJ1-3, with TRBD1 identical over 7 bases. For the CDR3, the DNA is TGTGCCAGCAGCAAGACAGGGACTGGAAACACCATATATTTT. Its protein product is CASSKTGTGNTIYF.